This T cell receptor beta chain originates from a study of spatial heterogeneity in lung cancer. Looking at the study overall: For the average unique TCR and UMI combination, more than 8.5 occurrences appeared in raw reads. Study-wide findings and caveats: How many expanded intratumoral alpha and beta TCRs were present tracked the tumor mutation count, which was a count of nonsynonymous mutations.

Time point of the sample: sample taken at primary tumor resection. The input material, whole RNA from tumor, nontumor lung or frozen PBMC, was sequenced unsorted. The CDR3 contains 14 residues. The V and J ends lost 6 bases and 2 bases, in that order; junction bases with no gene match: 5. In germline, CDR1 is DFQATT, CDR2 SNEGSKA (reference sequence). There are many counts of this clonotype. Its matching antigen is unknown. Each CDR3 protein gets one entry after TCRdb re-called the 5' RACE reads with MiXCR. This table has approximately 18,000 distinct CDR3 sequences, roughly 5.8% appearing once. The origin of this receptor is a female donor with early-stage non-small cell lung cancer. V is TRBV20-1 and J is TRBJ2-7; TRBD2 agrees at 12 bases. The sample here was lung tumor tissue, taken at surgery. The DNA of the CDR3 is TGCAGTGCCGCGGGGACTAGCGGGCCCTACGAGCAGTACTTC. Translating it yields CSAAGTSGPYEQYF.